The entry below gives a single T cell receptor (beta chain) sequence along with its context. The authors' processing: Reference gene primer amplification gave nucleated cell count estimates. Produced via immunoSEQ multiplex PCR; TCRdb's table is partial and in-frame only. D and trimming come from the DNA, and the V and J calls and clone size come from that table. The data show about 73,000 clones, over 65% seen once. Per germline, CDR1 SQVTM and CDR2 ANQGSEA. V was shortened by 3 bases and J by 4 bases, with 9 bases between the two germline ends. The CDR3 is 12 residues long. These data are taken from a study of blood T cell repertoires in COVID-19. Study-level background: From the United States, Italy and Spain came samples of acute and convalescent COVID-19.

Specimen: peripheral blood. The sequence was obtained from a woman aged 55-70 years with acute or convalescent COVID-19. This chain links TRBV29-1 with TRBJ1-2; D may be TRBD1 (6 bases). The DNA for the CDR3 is TGCAGCGTTGATGACAGGATCTATGGCTACACCTTC. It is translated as CSVDDRIYGYTF.